The clone carrying this TCR beta chain showed up many times. The antigen remains undetermined. A library of TCRbeta sequences, prepared with unique molecular identifiers, was generated. TCRdb reanalysed the PCR reads using MiXCR and keeps one entry per CDR3 protein. This table holds a few hundred thousand distinct CDR3 sequences, around 7.1% found once. The data were taken from a study of T-cell reconstitution after alpha-beta-depleted transplantation in children. Study conclusions and caveats: Where alpha-beta T cells came from about two months after transplant was reportedly several hundred expanded graft clones. T-cell counts and diversity at one year post-transplant came mainly from newly produced T cells.

Germline lookup yields CDR1 SGHTA and CDR2 FQGTGA. The V gene lost 1 base and the J gene lost 6 bases, with 9 bases spanning the gap. This CDR3 is built from 13 residues. Sequencing was performed on peripheral blood, taken 360 days after TCRalphabeta/CD19-depleted stem cell transplant. The TCR originated in a female patient aged 2-9 years who had a stem cell transplant for Fanconi anemia, so the T cells may come from the graft donor. The chain has TRBV7-3 and TRBJ2-5; tentatively, D is TRBD1 (5 bases). The DNA for the CDR3 is TGTGCCAGCAGCTTAAGACAGTCCCAGACCCAGTACTTC. As protein: CASSLRQSQTQYF.